Listed below are T cell receptor beta chains from one sample, sequenced in a study of control samples from healthy donors and cancer patients. Using immunoSEQ multiplex PCR, the repertoire was profiled, and TCRdb retains in-frame clones only, with some absent. The data show 150,000 or so clones, about 93% seen once. Sequenced input: blood. The source is a woman aged 25 to 45 in good health. The CDR3 runs from the conserved cysteine through the conserved F or W. The D gene is left open where the match is weak. The size field is filled for only some rows; it gives once, few, many or a size class.

j_call: TRBJ2-7; clone_size: -; v_call: TRBV18; d_call: -; cdr3_aa: CASSPQGAYEQYF; cdr3_nt: TGTGCCAGCTCACCACAGGGGGCCTACGAGCAGTACTTC
j_call: TRBJ2-7; clone_size: -; v_call: TRBV24-1; d_call: -; cdr3_aa: CATSALGGSMGQYF; cdr3_nt: TGTGCCACCAGCGCTTTGGGTGGGTCGATGGGGCAGTACTTC
j_call: TRBJ2-7; clone_size: once; v_call: TRBV7-8; d_call: -; cdr3_aa: CASSLPQDKEAYEQYF; cdr3_nt: TGTGCCAGCAGCTTACCTCAGGACAAAGAAGCCTACGAGCAGTACTTC
j_call: TRBJ2-2; clone_size: -; v_call: TRBV7-9; d_call: -; cdr3_aa: CASSYRATVIPGELFF; cdr3_nt: TGTGCCAGCAGCTATAGGGCGACGGTAATCCCCGGGGAGCTGTTTTTT
j_call: TRBJ2-7; clone_size: -; v_call: TRBV30; d_call: TRBD2; cdr3_aa: CAWSPGGATYEQYF; cdr3_nt: TGTGCCTGGAGTCCCGGGGGGGCCACCTACGAGCAGTACTTC
j_call: TRBJ1-5; clone_size: -; v_call: TRBV5-6; d_call: TRBD1; cdr3_aa: CASSLGQGLWTQHF; cdr3_nt: TGTGCCAGCAGCTTGGGACAGGGACTCTGGACCCAGCATTTT
j_call: TRBJ1-5; clone_size: -; v_call: TRBV6-5; d_call: -; cdr3_aa: CASSLGRSGNQPQHF; cdr3_nt: TGTGCCAGCAGCCTGGGCCGAAGCGGCAATCAGCCCCAGCATTTT
j_call: TRBJ2-7; clone_size: -; v_call: TRBV7-9; d_call: TRBD1; cdr3_aa: CASSPGQGADEQYF; cdr3_nt: TGTGCCAGCAGCCCGGGACAGGGGGCCGACGAGCAGTACTTC
j_call: TRBJ2-7; clone_size: once; v_call: TRBV28; d_call: -; cdr3_aa: CASSLAGTGYEQYF; cdr3_nt: TGTGCCAGCAGTTTGGCCGGGACGGGCTACGAGCAGTACTTC
j_call: TRBJ1-2; clone_size: -; v_call: TRBV3-1/TRBV3-2; d_call: -; cdr3_aa: CASSQDSAAGLWYGYTF; cdr3_nt: TGTGCCAGCAGCCAAGATAGTGCGGCGGGGCTTTGGTATGGCTACACCTTC
j_call: TRBJ1-6; clone_size: -; v_call: TRBV10-2; d_call: TRBD1; cdr3_aa: CASSEIYGTGSSYNSPLHF; cdr3_nt: TGCGCCAGCAGTGAGATTTATGGGACAGGGAGCTCCTATAATTCACCCCTCCACTTT
j_call: TRBJ2-7; clone_size: -; v_call: TRBV5-6; d_call: -; cdr3_aa: CASSLGSGGSYEQYF; cdr3_nt: TGTGCCAGCAGCTTAGGGAGTGGGGGCTCCTACGAGCAGTACTTC
j_call: TRBJ1-4; clone_size: -; v_call: TRBV4-1; d_call: -; cdr3_aa: CASSQDRGEDNEKLFF; cdr3_nt: TGCGCCAGCAGCCAAGATCGAGGGGAGGATAATGAAAAACTGTTTTTT
j_call: TRBJ2-7; clone_size: -; v_call: TRBV3-1/TRBV3-2; d_call: -; cdr3_aa: CASSQREWSEQYF; cdr3_nt: TGTGCCAGCAGCCAAAGGGAATGGAGCGAGCAGTACTTC
j_call: TRBJ2-1; clone_size: -; v_call: TRBV11-1; d_call: -; cdr3_aa: CASSLGGKGQFF; cdr3_nt: TGTGCCAGCAGCTTAGGGGGAAAAGGGCAGTTCTTC
j_call: TRBJ1-5; clone_size: -; v_call: TRBV30; d_call: -; cdr3_aa: CAWSMRGGNQPQHF; cdr3_nt: TGTGCCTGGAGTATGAGGGGAGGGAATCAGCCCCAGCATTTT
j_call: TRBJ2-1; clone_size: -; v_call: TRBV4-2; d_call: -; cdr3_aa: CASSQVGRLDEQFF; cdr3_nt: TGTGCCAGCAGCCAAGTGGGGCGACTAGATGAGCAGTTCTTC
j_call: TRBJ2-2; clone_size: -; v_call: TRBV27; d_call: TRBD1; cdr3_aa: CASSFIGQGSTGELFF; cdr3_nt: TGTGCCAGCAGTTTTATAGGACAGGGTTCCACCGGGGAGCTGTTTTTT
j_call: TRBJ2-7; clone_size: -; v_call: TRBV27; d_call: TRBD2; cdr3_aa: CASSPGLAGYEQYF; cdr3_nt: TGTGCCAGCAGTCCCGGACTAGCGGGCTACGAGCAGTACTTC
j_call: TRBJ2-5; clone_size: -; v_call: TRBV24-1; d_call: -; cdr3_aa: CATRGSGQETQYF; cdr3_nt: TGTGCCACCAGGGGGTCCGGGCAAGAGACCCAGTACTTC
j_call: TRBJ2-7; clone_size: -; v_call: TRBV3-1/TRBV3-2; d_call: TRBD2; cdr3_aa: CASSQDKVAGLVREQYF; cdr3_nt: TGTGCCAGCAGCCAAGATAAGGTAGCGGGACTCGTTAGGGAGCAGTACTTC
j_call: TRBJ1-4; clone_size: -; v_call: TRBV6-1; d_call: -; cdr3_aa: CASSEASANEKLFF; cdr3_nt: TGTGCCAGCAGTGAAGCTTCCGCGAATGAAAAACTGTTTTTT
j_call: TRBJ2-7; clone_size: -; v_call: TRBV4-1; d_call: -; cdr3_aa: CASSPIRDNYEQYF; cdr3_nt: TGCGCCAGCAGCCCCATCAGGGACAACTACGAGCAGTACTTC
j_call: TRBJ2-7; clone_size: -; v_call: TRBV6-1; d_call: -; cdr3_aa: CASSESYSWAGTHYEQYF; cdr3_nt: TGTGCCAGCAGTGAAAGTTATTCATGGGCGGGGACCCACTACGAGCAGTACTTC
j_call: TRBJ2-1; clone_size: -; v_call: TRBV9; d_call: TRBD2; cdr3_aa: CASSPPWGGIYNEQFF; cdr3_nt: TGTGCCAGCAGCCCCCCGTGGGGGGGAATCTACAATGAGCAGTTCTTC